Reported below is one T cell receptor (beta chain). The source of the sample is a study of blood T cell repertoires in COVID-19. V shed 1 base and J shed 2 bases, with 12 bases lying between them. Germline V gene data show CDR1 as SGHDT and CDR2 as YYEEEE. The CDR3 covers 15 residues. The assay was immunoSEQ multiplex PCR, and TCRdb's table has in-frame clones only and misses some. This table has 89,000 or so clones, 90% to 95% appearing once. V gene TRBV5-6 combines with J gene TRBJ1-1; D is possibly TRBD1 (6 bases). Input material: peripheral blood. The clonotype originates from a human donor with active COVID-19. The donor label of this sample is uncertain. CDR3 residues: CASSLLGQGNTEAFF. CDR3 nucleotide sequence: TGTGCCAGCAGCTTGTTGGGACAAGGTAACACTGAAGCTTTCTTT.